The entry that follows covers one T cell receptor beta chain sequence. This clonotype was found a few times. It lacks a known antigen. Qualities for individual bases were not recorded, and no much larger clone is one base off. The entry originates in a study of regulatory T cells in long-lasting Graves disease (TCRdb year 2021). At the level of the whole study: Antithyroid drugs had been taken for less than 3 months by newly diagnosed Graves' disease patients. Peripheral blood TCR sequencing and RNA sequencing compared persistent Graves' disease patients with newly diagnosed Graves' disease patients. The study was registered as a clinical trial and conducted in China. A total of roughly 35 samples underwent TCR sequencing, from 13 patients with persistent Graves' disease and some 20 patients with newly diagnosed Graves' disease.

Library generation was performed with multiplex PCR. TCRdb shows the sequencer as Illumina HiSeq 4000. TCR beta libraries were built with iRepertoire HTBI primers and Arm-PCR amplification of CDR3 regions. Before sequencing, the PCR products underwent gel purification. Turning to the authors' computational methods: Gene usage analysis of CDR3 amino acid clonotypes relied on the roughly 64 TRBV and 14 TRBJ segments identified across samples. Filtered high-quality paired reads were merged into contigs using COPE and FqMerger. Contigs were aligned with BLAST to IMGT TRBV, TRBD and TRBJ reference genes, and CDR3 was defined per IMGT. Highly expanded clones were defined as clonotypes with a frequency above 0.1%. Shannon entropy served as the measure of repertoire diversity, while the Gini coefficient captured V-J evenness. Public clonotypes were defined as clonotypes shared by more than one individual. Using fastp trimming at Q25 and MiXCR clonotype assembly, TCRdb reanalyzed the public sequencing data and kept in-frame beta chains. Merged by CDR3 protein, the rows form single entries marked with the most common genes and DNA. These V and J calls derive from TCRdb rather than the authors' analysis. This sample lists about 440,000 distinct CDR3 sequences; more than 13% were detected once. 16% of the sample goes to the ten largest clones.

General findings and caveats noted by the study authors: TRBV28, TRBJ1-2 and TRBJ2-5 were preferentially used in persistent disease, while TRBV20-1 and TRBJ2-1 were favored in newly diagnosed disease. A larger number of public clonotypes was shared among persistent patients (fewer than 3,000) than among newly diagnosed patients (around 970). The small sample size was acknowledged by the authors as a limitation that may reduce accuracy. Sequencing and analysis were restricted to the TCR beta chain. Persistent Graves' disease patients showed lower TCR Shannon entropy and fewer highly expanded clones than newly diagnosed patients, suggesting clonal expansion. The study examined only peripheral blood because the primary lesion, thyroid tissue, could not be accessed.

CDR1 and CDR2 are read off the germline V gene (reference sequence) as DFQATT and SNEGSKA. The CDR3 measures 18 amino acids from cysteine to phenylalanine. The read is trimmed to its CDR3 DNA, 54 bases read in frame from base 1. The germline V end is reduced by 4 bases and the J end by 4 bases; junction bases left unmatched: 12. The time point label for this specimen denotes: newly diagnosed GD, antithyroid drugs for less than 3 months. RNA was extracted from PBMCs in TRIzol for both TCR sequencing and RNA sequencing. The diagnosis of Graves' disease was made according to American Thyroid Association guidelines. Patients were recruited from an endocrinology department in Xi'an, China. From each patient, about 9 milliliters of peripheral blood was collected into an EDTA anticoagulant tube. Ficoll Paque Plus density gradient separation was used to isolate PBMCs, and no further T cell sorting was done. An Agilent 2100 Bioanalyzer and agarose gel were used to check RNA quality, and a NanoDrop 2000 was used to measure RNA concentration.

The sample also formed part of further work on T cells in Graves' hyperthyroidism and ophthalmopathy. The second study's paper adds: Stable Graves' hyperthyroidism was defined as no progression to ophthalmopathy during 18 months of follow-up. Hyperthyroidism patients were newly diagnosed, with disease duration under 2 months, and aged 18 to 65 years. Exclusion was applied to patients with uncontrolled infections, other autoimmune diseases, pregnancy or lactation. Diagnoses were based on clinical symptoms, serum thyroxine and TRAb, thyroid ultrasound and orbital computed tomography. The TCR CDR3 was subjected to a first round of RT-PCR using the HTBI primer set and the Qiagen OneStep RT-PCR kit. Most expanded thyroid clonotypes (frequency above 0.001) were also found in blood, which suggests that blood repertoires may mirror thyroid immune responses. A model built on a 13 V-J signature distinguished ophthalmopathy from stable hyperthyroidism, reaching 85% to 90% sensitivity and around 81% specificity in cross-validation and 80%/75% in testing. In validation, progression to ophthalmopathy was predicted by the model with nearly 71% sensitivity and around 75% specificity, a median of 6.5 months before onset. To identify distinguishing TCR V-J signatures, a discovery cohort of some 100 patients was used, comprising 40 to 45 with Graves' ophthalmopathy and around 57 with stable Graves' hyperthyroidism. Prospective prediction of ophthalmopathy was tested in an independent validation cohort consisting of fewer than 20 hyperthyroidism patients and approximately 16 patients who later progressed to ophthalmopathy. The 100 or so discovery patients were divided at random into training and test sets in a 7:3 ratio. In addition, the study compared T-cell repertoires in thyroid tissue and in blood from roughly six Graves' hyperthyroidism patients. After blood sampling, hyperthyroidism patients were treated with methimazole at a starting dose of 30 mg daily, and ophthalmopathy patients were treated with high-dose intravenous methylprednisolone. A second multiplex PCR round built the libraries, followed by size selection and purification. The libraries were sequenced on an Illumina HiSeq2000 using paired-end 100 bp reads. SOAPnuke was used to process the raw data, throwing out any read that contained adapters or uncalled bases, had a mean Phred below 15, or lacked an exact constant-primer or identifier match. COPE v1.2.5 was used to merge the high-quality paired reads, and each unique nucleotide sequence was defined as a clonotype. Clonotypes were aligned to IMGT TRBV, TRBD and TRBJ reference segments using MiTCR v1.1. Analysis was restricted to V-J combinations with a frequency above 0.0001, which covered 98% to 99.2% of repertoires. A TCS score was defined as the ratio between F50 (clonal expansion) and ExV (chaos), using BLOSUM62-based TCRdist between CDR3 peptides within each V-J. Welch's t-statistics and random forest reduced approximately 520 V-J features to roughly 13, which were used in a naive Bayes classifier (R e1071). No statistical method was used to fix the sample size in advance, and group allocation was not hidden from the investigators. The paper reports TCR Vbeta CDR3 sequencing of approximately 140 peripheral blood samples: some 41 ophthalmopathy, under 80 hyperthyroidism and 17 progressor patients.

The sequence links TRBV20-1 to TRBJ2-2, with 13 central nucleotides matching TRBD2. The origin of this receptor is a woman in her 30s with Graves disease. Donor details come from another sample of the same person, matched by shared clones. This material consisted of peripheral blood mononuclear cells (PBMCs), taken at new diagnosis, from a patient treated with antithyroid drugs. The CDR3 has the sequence CSATGRWTSGSRTGELFF. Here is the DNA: TGCAGTGCTACTGGAAGATGGACTAGCGGGAGCCGCACCGGGGAGCTGTTTTTT.